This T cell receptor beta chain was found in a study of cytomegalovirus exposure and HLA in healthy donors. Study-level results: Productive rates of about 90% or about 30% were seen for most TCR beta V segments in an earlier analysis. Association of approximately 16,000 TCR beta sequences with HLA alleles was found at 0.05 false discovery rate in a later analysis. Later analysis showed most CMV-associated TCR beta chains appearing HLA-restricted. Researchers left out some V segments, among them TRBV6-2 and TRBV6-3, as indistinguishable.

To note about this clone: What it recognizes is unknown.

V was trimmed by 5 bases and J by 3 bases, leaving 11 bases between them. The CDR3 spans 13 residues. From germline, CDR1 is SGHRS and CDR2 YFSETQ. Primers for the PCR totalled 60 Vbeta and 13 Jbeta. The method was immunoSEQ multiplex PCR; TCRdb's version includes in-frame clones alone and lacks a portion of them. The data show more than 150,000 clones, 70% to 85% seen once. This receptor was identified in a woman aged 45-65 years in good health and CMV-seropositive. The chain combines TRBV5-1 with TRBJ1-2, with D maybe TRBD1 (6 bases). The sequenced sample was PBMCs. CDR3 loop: CASSPSGDYGYTF. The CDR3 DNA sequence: TGCGCCAGCAGTCCCTCAGGGGACTATGGCTACACCTTC. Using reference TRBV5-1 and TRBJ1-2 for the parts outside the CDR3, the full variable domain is KAGVTQTPRYLIKTRGQQVTLSCSPISGHRSVSWYQQTPGQGLQFLFEYFSETQRNKGNFPGRFSGRQFSNSRSEMNVSTLELGDSALYLCASSPSGDYGYTFGSGTRLTVV.